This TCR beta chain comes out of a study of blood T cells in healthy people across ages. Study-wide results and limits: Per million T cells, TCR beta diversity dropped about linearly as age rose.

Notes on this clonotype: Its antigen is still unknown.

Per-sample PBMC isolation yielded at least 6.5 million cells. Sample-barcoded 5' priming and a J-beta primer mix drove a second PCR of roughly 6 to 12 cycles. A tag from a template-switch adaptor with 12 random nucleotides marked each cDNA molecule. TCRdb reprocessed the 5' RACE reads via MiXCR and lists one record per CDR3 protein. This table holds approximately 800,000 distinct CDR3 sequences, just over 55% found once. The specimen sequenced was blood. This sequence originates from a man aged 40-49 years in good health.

The CDR3 nucleotides read TGTGCCAGCAGTTTCCCCCGACAGGGACAGTTCTTC. Encoded protein: CASSFPRQGQFF. The gene calls are TRBV6-6 and TRBJ2-1; 7 nucleotides line up with TRBD1. This CDR3 has 12 residues. V trimming: 4 bases; J trimming: 13 bases; junction bases outside the gene matches: 7. The germline gives CDR1 MNHNY, CDR2 SVGAGI (reference sequence).